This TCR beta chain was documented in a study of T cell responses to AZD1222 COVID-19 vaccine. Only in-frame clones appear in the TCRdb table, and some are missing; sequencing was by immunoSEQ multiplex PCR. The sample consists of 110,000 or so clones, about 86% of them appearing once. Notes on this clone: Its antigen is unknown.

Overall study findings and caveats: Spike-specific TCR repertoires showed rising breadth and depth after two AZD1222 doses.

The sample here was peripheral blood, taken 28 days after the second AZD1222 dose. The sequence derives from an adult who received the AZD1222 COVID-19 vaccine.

The CDR3 DNA follows: TGTGCCACCAGCAGAGATCTCGGGGCAACTAATGAAAAACTGTTTTTT. Translation gives CATSRDLGATNEKLFF. The chain has TRBV15 and TRBJ1-4; D not resolved. Trimming pared 0 bases from V and 0 bases from J, leaving 8 bases between. The CDR3 consists of 16 residues. Germline V gene data show CDR1 as LNHNV and CDR2 as YYDKDF (reference sequence).